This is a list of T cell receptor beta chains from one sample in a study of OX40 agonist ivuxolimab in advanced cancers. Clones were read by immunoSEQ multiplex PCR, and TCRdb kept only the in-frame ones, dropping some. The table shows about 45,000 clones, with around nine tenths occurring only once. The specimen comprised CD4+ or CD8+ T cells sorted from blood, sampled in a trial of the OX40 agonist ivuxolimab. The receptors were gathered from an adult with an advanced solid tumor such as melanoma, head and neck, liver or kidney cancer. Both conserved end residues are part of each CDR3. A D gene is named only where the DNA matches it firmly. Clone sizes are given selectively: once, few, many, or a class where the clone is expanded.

CDR3: CASSLQGRSYEQYF; V: TRBV5-5; D: .; size: once
CDR3: CASSFRAPSSYEQYF; V: TRBV7-8; D: .; size: .
CDR3: CASRGGGSNQPQHF; V: TRBV4-1; D: .; size: .
CDR3: CASSFGTGGKTEQFF; V: TRBV7-9; D: TRBD1; size: .
CDR3: CASSFSLRGYEQYF; V: TRBV28; D: .; size: .
CDR3: CASSIDVPAGYGYTF; V: TRBV19; D: .; size: .
CDR3: CATSRGAASGNTIYF; V: TRBV15; D: .; size: once
CDR3: CASSLRGPGNTEAFF; V: TRBV5-6; D: .; size: .
CDR3: CASSLRSSGLSTGELFF; V: TRBV5-1; D: TRBD2; size: .
CDR3: CAIARDTYNEQFF; V: TRBV28; D: .; size: .
CDR3: CASRLRLAGGLSYEQYF; V: TRBV11-2; D: TRBD2; size: .
CDR3: CASSLAGTSGSYEQYF; V: TRBV5-1; D: TRBD2; size: .
CDR3: CASSRRNLNYGYTF; V: TRBV5-5; D: .; size: .
CDR3: CASSRTDRVTGRSYNSPLHF; V: TRBV4-2; D: TRBD1; size: .
CDR3: CASSPRTSGNTIYF; V: TRBV19; D: .; size: once
CDR3: CASSPTGSLGDEQYF; V: TRBV7-3; D: TRBD1; size: .
CDR3: CASSLAGTGRETQYF; V: TRBV7-3; D: .; size: .
CDR3: CASSLRGQGFHQPQHF; V: TRBV7-2; D: .; size: .
CDR3: CASSITGTSWGTQYF; V: TRBV11-2; D: .; size: once
CDR3: CASSFVYSGGAGANVLTF; V: TRBV13; D: TRBD2; size: .
CDR3: CASSLGRANTEAFF; V: TRBV27; D: .; size: .
CDR3: CASSKGKGSSGANVLTF; V: TRBV19; D: .; size: .
CDR3: CASSLTSGSYNEQFF; V: TRBV5-1; D: TRBD2; size: .
CDR3: CASSLALQGAYEQYF; V: TRBV7-6; D: TRBD1; size: .
CDR3: CASSRNTGELFF; V: TRBV14; D: .; size: .
CDR3: CATSRPTSGSITDTQYF; V: TRBV15; D: TRBD2; size: .
CDR3: CASSEMGKNPFLAGPYEQYF; V: TRBV6-1; D: TRBD2; size: .
CDR3: CASGLAGGPSTHEQYF; V: TRBV6-6; D: TRBD2; size: .
CDR3: CASKVVGGSGNEQFF; V: TRBV28; D: .; size: .
CDR3: CASSETRGRLYEQYF; V: TRBV6-1; D: TRBD1; size: .
CDR3: CASSTGGTSVSPLHF; V: TRBV28; D: .; size: once
CDR3: CASSLAGGVQGGNTIYF; V: TRBV5-6; D: TRBD1; size: .
CDR3: CASSGLVSNQPQHF; V: TRBV2; D: .; size: .
CDR3: CASSYSGSGSGKTQYF; V: TRBV6-5; D: TRBD2; size: .
CDR3: CAWDRGYNEQFF; V: TRBV30; D: TRBD1; size: .
CDR3: CASSLVNAGSYEQYF; V: TRBV7-8; D: .; size: .
CDR3: CASSLAPGGGEQFF; V: TRBV5-1; D: TRBD2; size: .
CDR3: CASSLAGYSNQPQHF; V: TRBV5-1; D: .; size: .
CDR3: CASSQERGSRSGQETQYF; V: TRBV4-1; D: .; size: .
CDR3: CASSKAGGGAGYTF; V: TRBV19; D: TRBD1; size: .
CDR3: CASSGGGSYSNQPQHF; V: TRBV5-5; D: .; size: .
CDR3: CASSFPGGAETQYF; V: TRBV5-4; D: .; size: .
CDR3: CAISTGQGDYEQYF; V: TRBV10-3; D: TRBD1; size: .
CDR3: CASTRDGRGKETQYF; V: TRBV2; D: .; size: .
CDR3: CASSYSGQGAKNIQYF; V: TRBV6-6; D: TRBD1; size: once
CDR3: CASSLDRALQFF; V: TRBV11-2; D: .; size: few
CDR3: CASISSGVSNEQFF; V: TRBV28; D: TRBD2; size: .
CDR3: CATSRAAGQHYGYTF; V: TRBV15; D: TRBD1; size: once
CDR3: CACTTSGRGYNEQFF; V: TRBV27; D: TRBD2; size: .
CDR3: CASSLLPSRDQGSPLHF; V: TRBV18; D: .; size: .